The T cell receptor beta chain described here comes from a study of T cell repertoires in cytomegalovirus infection. Points from the study as a whole: Based on cumulative public TCR beta family frequency, carriers of CMV plus the relevant HLA were identified. CMV-specific HLA-C-restricted TCR beta clonotypes dominated the ex vivo response.

A remark on this clonotype: Its specificity is unknown.

The length of the CDR3 is 15 residues. V shed 5 bases and J shed 6 bases, with 16 bases lying between them. In germline, CDR1 is MNHNY, CDR2 SVGAGI (reference sequence). TCRdb ran MiXCR on the reads and lists one entry per CDR3 protein. The sample records about 700,000 distinct CDR3 sequences, 30% to 40% being singletons. This chain uses TRBV6-6 with TRBJ1-4; tentative D call: TRBD1 (5 bases). This clonotype was sampled from a human donor in good health (CMV status not recorded). Some clones in this sample may be carry-over from other donors' samples. This specimen was cultured PBMCs, taken from culture after CMV antigen stimulation. CDR3 nucleotide sequence: TGTGCCAGCAGTGATAATAGTGGGGGAGATGAAAAACTGTTTTTT. It codes for CASSDNSGGDEKLFF.